These 17 T cell receptor beta chains came from one sample sequenced in a study of radiotherapy plus CTLA-4 blockade in lung cancer listed by TCRdb under 2018. The library was produced with the immunoSEQ multiplex PCR assay. Entries here come from immuneACCESS through TCRdb and include only in-frame sequences with V and J called. Some clones fail to appear in such tables; in the studies checked, an unresolved V gene covers under half of the shortfall, and the cause of the remainder is unknown. Across this sample there are more than 75,000 clones, with around 87% seen only once. The top ten hold around 0.85% of the sample. The sequences come from peripheral blood, collected from a patient treated with radiotherapy plus ipilimumab. The receptors stem from a human donor with non-small cell lung cancer who had stable disease on radiotherapy plus ipilimumab.

V is TRBV10-2 and J is TRBJ2-7; D ambiguous. Trimming took 0 bases from V and 4 from J, leaving 7 bases between them. Looked up from germline, CDR1 is WSHSY and CDR2 is SAAADI. The CDR3 covers 13 residues. The CDR3 protein is CASSESTAYEQYF. CDR3 coding DNA: TGCGCCAGCAGTGAGTCGACGGCGTACGAGCAGTACTTC.

This clone was detected only once. V and J are TRBV5-1 and TRBJ2-1; D might be TRBD2 (5 bases). This CDR3 has 15 amino acids. V lost 1 base and J lost 8, with 16 bases in between. Germline V CDR1 and CDR2: SGHRS, YFSETQ. CDR3 residues: CASSLIGDPSHEQFF. The DNA for the CDR3 is TGCGCCAGCAGCTTGATCGGGGATCCCTCCCATGAGCAGTTCTTC.

J is TRBJ1-4 and V is TRBV30; tentative D call: TRBD1 (5 bases). Trimming shortened V by 3 bases and J by 7 bases, and 18 bases separated the two germline ends. CDR3 length equals 15 residues. Germline V CDR1 and CDR2: GTSNPN, SVGIG (reference sequence). The CDR3 is CAWSASWDRGEKLFF. DNA of the CDR3: TGTGCCTGGAGCGCCTCCTGGGACCGAGGTGAAAAACTGTTTTTT.

The V gene is TRBV7-2, the J gene TRBJ2-2; 9 bases match TRBD1. Unmatched junction bases numbered 7, after V lost 5 bases and J lost 6 bases. CDR1 is SGHTA and CDR2 is FQGNSA in the germline V gene. The CDR3 is 15 amino acids. The DNA of the CDR3 is TGTGCCAGCAGCCGGCAGGGACAGGGTGCCGGGGAGCTGTTTTTT. Amino acids: CASSRQGQGAGELFF.

The V call is TRBV29-1, the J call TRBJ2-5, with D possibly TRBD2 on 7 matching bases. Germline CDR1 reads SQVTM; CDR2 reads ANQGSEA. Between the trimmed V and J ends, which lost 7 bases and 7 bases, there was a span of 13 bases. The CDR3 has 11 amino acids. For the CDR3, the DNA is TGCAGCGCAAGGGGGGGAGGGACCCAGTACTTC. Amino acids: CSARGGGTQYF.

V is TRBV4-1 and J is TRBJ1-5; maybe TRBD1 (5 bases). This CDR3 comprises 17 residues. V lost 0 bases to trimming and J lost 0 bases, with 12 bases between them. Germline CDR1 MGHRA, CDR2 YSYEKL. The CDR3 coding sequence is TGCGCCAGCAGCCAAGAGAGACAGACCCATAGCAATCAGCCCCAGCATTTT. It encodes CASSQERQTHSNQPQHF.

This clone was counted between two and nine times. The V and J genes are TRBV18 and TRBJ2-3; 8 nucleotides match TRBD1. Trimming cost V 8 bases and J 2 bases; bases outside gene matches: 6. The CDR3 totals 14 residues. CDR1 KGHSH and CDR2 LQKENI come from the germline V gene. Here the CDR3 reads CASQGALFTDTQYF. CDR3 nucleotide sequence: TGTGCCAGCCAGGGGGCACTGTTCACAGATACGCAGTATTTT.

The chain links TRBV2 to TRBJ2-3, with 8 bases lining up with TRBD2. The length of the CDR3 is 17 residues. V lost 5 bases to trimming and J lost 0 bases; unmatched junction nucleotides: 10. Germline V gives CDR1 SNHLY, CDR2 FYNNEI. The chain's CDR3 is CASSTTTGGPSTDTQYF. CDR3 coding DNA: TGTGCCAGCAGTACTACGACGGGGGGGCCGAGCACAGATACGCAGTATTTT.

The J gene is TRBJ1-1, the V gene TRBV28; TRBD1 matches at 8 bases. J was trimmed by 5 bases and V by 6 bases; bases with no gene match: 5. The CDR3 loop spans 13 amino acids. Germline loops: CDR1 MDHEN, CDR2 SYDVKM. This CDR3 is CASRFRDRTEAFF. The CDR3 DNA reads as TGTGCCAGCAGGTTCCGGGACAGGACTGAAGCTTTCTTT.

The chain has TRBV5-4 and TRBJ1-1; 10 bases are a match to TRBD1. V was clipped by 4 bases and J by 1 base; unmatched bases: 4. CDR1 is SGHNT and CDR2 is YYREEE in the germline V gene (reference sequence). The CDR3 length is 15 residues. CDR3 in amino acids: CASSRGQGSNTEAFF. Here the CDR3 DNA reads TGTGCCAGCAGCCGGGGACAGGGGTCGAACACTGAAGCTTTCTTT.

The CDR3 is CASSEEKPNTEAFF. CDR3 in DNA: TGCGCCAGCAGTGAAGAAAAACCGAACACTGAAGCTTTCTTT. The rearrangement links TRBV10-1 to TRBJ1-1; D remains ambiguous. Looked up from germline, CDR1 is WNHNN and CDR2 is SYGVQD (reference sequence). CDR3 length: 14 residues. V lost 3 bases and J lost 1, with 9 bases in between.

This clone came up a few times. V is TRBV19 and J is TRBJ1-5; TRBD1 is a possible D gene (5 bases). Trimming took 6 bases from V and 3 from J, leaving 21 bases between them. This CDR3 spans 17 amino acids. CDR1 is LNHDA and CDR2 is SQIVND in the germline V gene (reference sequence). The CDR3 DNA reads TGTGCCAGTAGGGCTCCGGGTACGGGGGGTAACAATCAGCCCCAGCATTTT. Its protein is CASRAPGTGGNNQPQHF.

The V and J genes are TRBV14 and TRBJ1-4, with D unresolved. Deletions cut 0 bases from V and 13 bases from J, with 12 bases between. Germline values: CDR1 SGHDN, CDR2 FVKESK. This CDR3 has 13 amino acids. CDR3 sequence: CASSQEEVTRLFF. The CDR3, as DNA: TGTGCCAGCAGCCAAGAGGAAGTTACCCGACTGTTTTTT.

This clone was detected once. The chain employs TRBV19 and TRBJ1-5; TRBD1 might be the D (5 bases). Germline CDR1 LNHDA, CDR2 SQIVND (reference sequence). Trimming took off 7 bases at V and 6 bases at J, with 16 bases between the two ends. The CDR3 is made up of 14 amino acids. The CDR3 DNA is TGTGCCAGTATCCCCGGGGGGGATAGTCAGCCCCAGCATTTT. Encoded protein: CASIPGGDSQPQHF.

The genes are TRBV28 and TRBJ2-5; D unclear. Germline-derived CDR1 and CDR2 are MDHEN and SYDVKM. V was cut by 2 bases and J by 5 bases, with 3 bases left in between. The CDR3 totals 11 residues. The CDR3 spells CASSLGETQYF. For the CDR3, the DNA is TGTGCCAGCAGTTTAGGGGAGACCCAGTACTTC.

This chain connects TRBV9 to TRBJ2-7; 9 bases map to TRBD2. The ends lost 4 bases at V and 3 bases at J; junction bases unmatched: 11. Per germline, CDR1 SGDLS and CDR2 YYNGEE. The CDR3 spans 16 residues. CDR3: CASSPSGTSGFYEQYF. The CDR3 DNA sequence: TGTGCCAGCAGCCCCTCCGGCACTAGCGGGTTCTACGAGCAGTACTTC.

The chain joins TRBV18 to TRBJ1-3; a possible D gene is TRBD1 (6 bases). In germline, CDR1 is KGHSH, CDR2 LQKENI. The CDR3 spans 15 residues. The ends were cut back, 2 bases at V and 8 bases at J, with 16 bases in the middle. In DNA, the CDR3 is TGTGCCAGCTCACCAACCTCAACAAGGGGGGACACCATATATTTT. This sequence encodes CASSPTSTRGDTIYF.